This TCR beta chain was identified during a study of T cells after yellow fever vaccination. Findings and limits, study-wide: Subsequent to the booster, the majority of primary-vaccination clones reappeared (around 96% CD4, 85% to 90% CD8). Weaker overall was a secondary response that nonetheless peaked faster, on day 5 versus 15.

Details on this clonotype: The antigen is undetermined.

By 5'RACE template switching, TCR cDNA was produced, with a universal primer site and UMIs added in the process. TCRdb re-derived calls from the 5' RACE reads in MiXCR, one entry per CDR3 protein. The sample yields some 400,000 distinct CDR3 sequences, around 6.5% seen once. The length of the CDR3 is 14 residues. Trimming took off 8 bases at V and 7 bases at J, with 18 bases between the two ends. The germline V gene encodes CDR1 LNHDA and CDR2 SQIVND (reference sequence). The receptor was isolated from a man aged 25-45 years who received the YFV17D yellow fever vaccine. The chain recombines TRBV19 with TRBJ2-1; D assignment may be TRBD1 or TRBD2 (5 bases each). This material consisted of PBMCs, taken 5 days after the yellow fever booster vaccination. Here the CDR3 reads CASAVGDWYNEQFF. The CDR3 DNA reads TGTGCCAGTGCCGTGGGGGATTGGTATAATGAGCAGTTCTTC. The complete variable domain, with remaining parts taken from reference TRBV19 and TRBJ2-1, reads DGGITQSPKYLFRKEGQNVTLSCEQNLNHDAMYWYRQDPGQGLRLIYYSQIVNDFQKGDIAEGYSVSREKKESFPLTVTSAQKNPTAFYLCASAVGDWYNEQFFGPGTRLTVL.